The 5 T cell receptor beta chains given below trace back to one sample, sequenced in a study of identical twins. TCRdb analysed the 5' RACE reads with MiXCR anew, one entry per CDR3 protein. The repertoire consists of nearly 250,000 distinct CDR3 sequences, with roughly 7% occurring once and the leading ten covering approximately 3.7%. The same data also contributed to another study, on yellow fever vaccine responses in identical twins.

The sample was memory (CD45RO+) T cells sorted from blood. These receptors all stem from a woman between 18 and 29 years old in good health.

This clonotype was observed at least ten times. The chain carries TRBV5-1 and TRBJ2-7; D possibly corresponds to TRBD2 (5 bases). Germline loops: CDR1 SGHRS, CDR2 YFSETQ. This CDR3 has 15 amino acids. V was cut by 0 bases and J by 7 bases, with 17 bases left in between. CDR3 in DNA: TGCGCCAGCAGCTTGGGGACTCCGGGTCTGTCTGAGCAGTACTTC. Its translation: CASSLGTPGLSEQYF.

CDR3 nucleotides: TGCGCCAGCAGTCAATCGGGTTTCGGGCGGAAGAAAAGCTCCTACGAGCAGTACGTC. It yields the protein CASSQSGFGRKKSSYEQYV. This chain connects TRBV23-1 to TRBJ2-7; D is ambiguous. TRBV23-1 qualifies as an ORF whose function is uncertain. V was shortened by 0 bases and J by 0 bases, with 21 bases between the two germline ends. The CDR3 length is 19 residues.

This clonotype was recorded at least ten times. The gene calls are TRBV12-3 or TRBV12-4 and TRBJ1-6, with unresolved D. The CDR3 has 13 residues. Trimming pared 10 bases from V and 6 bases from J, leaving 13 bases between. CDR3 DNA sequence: TGTGCCATTTCGAAGGGTTTTAATTCACCCCTCCACTTT. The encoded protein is CAISKGFNSPLHF.

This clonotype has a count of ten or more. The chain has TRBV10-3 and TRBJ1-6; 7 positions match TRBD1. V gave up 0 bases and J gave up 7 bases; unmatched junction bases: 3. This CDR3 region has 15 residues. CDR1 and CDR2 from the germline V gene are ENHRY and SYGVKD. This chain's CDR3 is CAISESARGNSPLHF. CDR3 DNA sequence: TGTGCCATCAGTGAGTCGGCCAGGGGGAATTCACCCCTCCACTTT.

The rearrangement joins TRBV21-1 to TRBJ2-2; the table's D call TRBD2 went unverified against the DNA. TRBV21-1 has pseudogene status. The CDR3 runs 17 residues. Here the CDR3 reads CASTPGTSGGKTGELFF. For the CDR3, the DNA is TGTGCCAGCACCCCAGGGACTAGCGGGGGCAAAACCGGGGAGCTGTTTTTT.